Below are 17 T cell receptor beta chains sequenced from a single sample in a study of CD8+ T cells in alopecia areata. Indicated treatment: oral pan-JAK inhibitor, 5-10 mg twice daily. Extraction of RNA preceded its reverse transcription into cDNA, which served as the sequencing template. TCRdb keeps only in-frame clones here, not all; method: immunoSEQ multiplex PCR. The sample lists roughly 210,000 clones; around two fifths were seen once. The material was CD4+ T cells sorted from blood, obtained around week 36, from a patient treated with tofacitinib. Every receptor here comes from a human donor with alopecia areata.

The chain recombines TRBV5-4 with TRBJ2-5; TRBD2 matches 12 bases. The CDR3 loop spans 16 amino acids. Trimming cost V 4 bases and J 5 bases; bases outside gene matches: 9. From germline, CDR1 is SGHNT and CDR2 YYREEE (reference sequence). The DNA of the CDR3 is TGTGCCAGCAGCCCTTCTAGCGGGAGGGCCCACGAGACCCAGTACTTC. It encodes CASSPSSGRAHETQYF.

This clone occurred a few times. V gene TRBV5-1 combines with J gene TRBJ1-1; D is perhaps TRBD1 (5 bases). Per germline, CDR1 SGHRS and CDR2 YFSETQ. This CDR3 has 13 amino acids. V was pared by 2 bases and J by 3 bases, with 8 bases between. This CDR3 is CASSFDRHTEAFF. The CDR3 DNA is TGCGCCAGCAGCTTCGACAGACACACTGAAGCTTTCTTT.

The gene calls are TRBV12-5 and TRBJ1-1; D gene ambiguous. The V end was cut by 6 bases, the J end by 1 base, with 15 bases between. The CDR3 extends over 15 amino acids. The germline gives CDR1 LGHNT, CDR2 FRNRAP. The CDR3 sequence is CASGPNGVTNTEAFF. CDR3 coding DNA: TGTGCTAGTGGCCCGAACGGGGTCACGAACACTGAAGCTTTCTTT.

This chain joins TRBV28 and TRBJ2-7; D is uncertain. This CDR3 is 12 amino acids long. The germline gives CDR1 MDHEN, CDR2 SYDVKM. The V and J ends lost 5 bases and 7 bases respectively, with 12 bases between them. The CDR3 reads CASSNGRGEQYF. The DNA for the CDR3 is TGTGCCAGCAGTAACGGACGAGGTGAGCAGTACTTC.

This clone was seen more than once but under ten times. The chain joins TRBV30 to TRBJ2-2, with TRBD1 matching over 10 bases. V lost 4 bases to trimming and J lost 4 bases; unmatched junction nucleotides: 6. This CDR3 is 15 amino acids long. CDR1 is GTSNPN, CDR2 SVGIG, per germline (reference sequence). For the CDR3, the DNA is TGTGCCTGGACTAGACGGACAGGGGGCACCGGGGAGCTGTTTTTT. Its translation: CAWTRRTGGTGELFF.

V usage is TRBV9 and J usage is TRBJ1-1; unclear D gene. Looked up from germline, CDR1 is SGDLS and CDR2 is YYNGEE. V lost 2 bases, J lost 3 bases, and 14 bases lay in between. The CDR3 has 15 amino acids. The CDR3 sequence is CASSVYWGIDTEAFF. CDR3 sequence (DNA): TGTGCCAGCAGCGTCTATTGGGGTATCGACACTGAAGCTTTCTTT.

This clone has a handful of counts. J is TRBJ1-2 and V is TRBV4-1; no definite D call. This CDR3 comprises 15 residues. The V end lost 0 bases, the J end lost 0 bases, and 8 bases lay between the germline ends. Germline-derived CDR1 and CDR2 are MGHRA and YSYEKL. The CDR3 coding sequence is TGCGCCAGCAGCCAAGACCGGGGTGCTAACTATGGCTACACCTTC. Protein sequence: CASSQDRGANYGYTF.

There are a few counts of this clone. The chain uses TRBV10-3 and TRBJ2-1, with D tentatively TRBD2 (5 bases). This CDR3 comprises 11 residues. Trimming took 10 bases from V and 5 from J, leaving 9 bases between them. Per the germline V gene, CDR1 is ENHRY and CDR2 is SYGVKD. The CDR3 sequence is CATGENNEQFF. Written as DNA, the CDR3 is TGTGCCACCGGGGAGAACAATGAGCAGTTCTTC.

This clone was seen a handful of times. The gene calls are TRBV29-1 and TRBJ1-2; D remains unclear. Trimming left V 7 bases short and J 6 bases short, with 18 bases between. Germline CDR1 reads SQVTM; CDR2 reads ANQGSEA. The CDR3 contains 13 residues. CDR3 sequence reads: CSAQGSGRNGYTF. The CDR3 bases are TGCAGCGCCCAAGGGAGCGGTCGAAATGGCTACACCTTC.

The chain combines TRBV28 with TRBJ2-3; 9 nucleotides match TRBD2. Trimming removed 6 bases from V and 5 bases from J; junction bases left unmatched: 9. Per the germline V gene, CDR1 is MDHEN and CDR2 is SYDVKM. This CDR3 region has 15 residues. The CDR3 protein is CASRTVAGEVDTQYF. CDR3 sequence (DNA): TGTGCCAGCAGGACTGTAGCGGGAGAGGTAGATACGCAGTATTTT.

This clone was seen only a few times. The V call is TRBV7-3, the J call TRBJ2-5, with D possibly being TRBD2 (5 bases). V was shortened by 0 bases and J by 5 bases, with 13 bases between the two germline ends. There are 15 residues in the CDR3. CDR1 is SGHTA and CDR2 is FQGTGA in the germline V gene. CDR3 nucleotide sequence: TGTGCCAGCAGCTTAACGGCGAGAGCGGTTGAGACCCAGTACTTC. It specifies CASSLTARAVETQYF.

This clone came up a few times. CDR3 protein: CASSLEGGAGNTQYF. CDR3 nucleotide sequence: TGTGCCAGCAGCTTGGAAGGAGGAGCGGGGAATACGCAGTATTTT. The V and J genes are TRBV11-2 and TRBJ2-3; 7 bases line up with TRBD2. CDR1 SGHAT and CDR2 FQNNGV come from the germline V gene. The length of the CDR3 is 15 residues. J was trimmed by 7 bases and V by 3 bases; bases with no gene match: 10.

This chain joins TRBV7-9 and TRBJ2-1, with D possibly being TRBD1 or TRBD2 (5 bases each). V lost 1 base to trimming and J lost 13 bases, with 14 bases between them. From germline, CDR1 is SEHNR and CDR2 FQNEAQ (reference sequence). CDR3 length: 13 amino acids. Here the CDR3 DNA reads TGTGCCAGCAGCTTAGTCCCCGGGACCTCACAGTTCTTC. Translation: CASSLVPGTSQFF.

This clone was seen a handful of times. The chain has TRBV7-2 and TRBJ1-4; D remains unclear. V was shortened by 4 bases and J by 8 bases, with 11 bases between the two germline ends. The length of the CDR3 is 13 residues. Per the germline V gene, CDR1 is SGHTA and CDR2 is FQGNSA. CDR3 bases: TGTGCCAGCAGCTCGCAATATGGAGAAAAACTGTTTTTT. Its translation is CASSSQYGEKLFF.

The genes are TRBV6-5 and TRBJ2-3; 8 positions match TRBD2. This CDR3 is 15 amino acids long. The germline V gene has CDR1 MNHEY and CDR2 SVGAGI. J gave up 4 bases and V 5 bases, and 8 bases lay outside the gene matches. Here the CDR3 DNA reads TGTGCCAGCAGTGCTCGGGGTAGCGGGGCAGATACGCAGTATTTT. Protein sequence: CASSARGSGADTQYF.

The V and J genes are TRBV27 and TRBJ2-6, with a possible D match to TRBD2 (5 bases). CDR3 length equals 15 residues. V lost 4 bases and J 3 bases, leaving 10 bases between the germline ends. The germline V gene encodes CDR1 MNHEY and CDR2 SMNVEV (reference sequence). The CDR3 bases are TGTGCCAGCAGTTCCCTAACTAGTGGGGCCAACGTCCTGACTTTC. Residues: CASSSLTSGANVLTF.

The rearrangement joins TRBV14 to TRBJ2-3; D remains unclear. The CDR3 is 12 amino acids. The V end was cut by 2 bases, the J end by 2 bases, with 2 bases between. Germline CDR1 SGHDN, CDR2 FVKESK. The CDR3 DNA is TGTGCCAGCAGCCAAAACACAGATACGCAGTATTTT. It yields the protein CASSQNTDTQYF.